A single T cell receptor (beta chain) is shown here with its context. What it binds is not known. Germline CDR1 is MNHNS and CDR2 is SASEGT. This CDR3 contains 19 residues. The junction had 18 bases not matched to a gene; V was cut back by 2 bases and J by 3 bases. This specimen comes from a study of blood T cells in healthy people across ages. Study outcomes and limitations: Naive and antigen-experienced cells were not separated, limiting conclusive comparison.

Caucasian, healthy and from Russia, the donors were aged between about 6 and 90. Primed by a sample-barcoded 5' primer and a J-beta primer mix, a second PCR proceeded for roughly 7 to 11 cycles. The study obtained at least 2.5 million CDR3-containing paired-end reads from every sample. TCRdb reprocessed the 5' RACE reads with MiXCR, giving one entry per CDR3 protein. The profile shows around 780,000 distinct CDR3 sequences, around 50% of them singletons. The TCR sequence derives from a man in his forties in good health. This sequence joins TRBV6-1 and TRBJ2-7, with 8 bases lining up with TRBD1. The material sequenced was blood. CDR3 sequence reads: CASSESGQGQATRYYEQYF. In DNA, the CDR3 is TGTGCCAGCAGTGAATCTGGACAGGGACAAGCGACTCGGTACTACGAGCAGTACTTC.